This is a list of T cell receptor beta chains from one sample in a study of blood T cell repertoires in COVID-19. Profiling relied on immunoSEQ multiplex PCR, and the TCRdb table lists in-frame clones only, not all of them. The data hold approximately 99,000 clones, with approximately 70% observed a single time. Sample: peripheral blood. These receptors came from a woman in her 40s with acute or convalescent COVID-19. CDR3s include the opening cysteine and the closing phenylalanine or tryptophan. A D gene is named only where the DNA matches it firmly. Rows give clone size only sometimes, using once, few, many, or a class for an expanded clone.

V	D	J	size	DNA	CDR3
TRBV14	TRBD2	TRBJ2-3	NA	TGTGCCAGCAGCCAACGGGGCGGGGGGGCAGCCCATACGCAGTATTTT	CASSQRGGGAAHTQYF
TRBV20-1	TRBD1	TRBJ1-1	NA	TGCAGTGCTAGGGGACAGGCGATGGCTTTCTTT	CSARGQAMAFF
TRBV6-6	NA	TRBJ2-7	once	TGTGCCAGCAGTTACGGTCGAGGGCCCATCTACGAGCAGTACTTC	CASSYGRGPIYEQYF
TRBV29-1	TRBD2	TRBJ2-2	NA	TGCAGCGCCGAAGGGCTACTAGCGGGGGGGCTGGAGCTGTTTTTT	CSAEGLLAGGLELFF
TRBV5-1	TRBD1	TRBJ2-3	NA	TGCGCCAGCAGCTGGGACAGAACAGATACGCAGTATTTT	CASSWDRTDTQYF
TRBV7-3	NA	TRBJ1-2	NA	TGTGCCAGCTGGAAGGGAGGGTTCTCGATTAACTATGGCTACACCTTC	CASWKGGFSINYGYTF
TRBV4-2	TRBD1	TRBJ2-3	NA	TGTGCCAGCAGCCCCGACAGGGGGCTGACAGATACGCAGTATTTT	CASSPDRGLTDTQYF
TRBV28	TRBD1	TRBJ1-2	once	TGTGCCAGCAGCATTCCTTCCGGGACAGGGGGTTATGGCTACACCTTC	CASSIPSGTGGYGYTF
TRBV28	NA	TRBJ2-2	NA	TGTGCCAGCAGTCCGACCCCAGGGGGGATTATGAACACCGGGGAGCTGTTTTTT	CASSPTPGGIMNTGELFF
TRBV19	NA	TRBJ1-6	many	TGTGCCAGTAGTATACAGGTCTCCTATAATTCACCCCTCCACTTT	CASSIQVSYNSPLHF
TRBV3-1/TRBV3-2	TRBD2	TRBJ2-2	many	TGTGCCAGCAGGCTAAGCTGGGCGGGAGGTTCGAACACCGGGGAGCTGTTTTTT	CASRLSWAGGSNTGELFF
TRBV18	NA	TRBJ1-2	once	TGTGCCAGCTCACCAGACAGATCGAACTATGGCTACACCTTC	CASSPDRSNYGYTF
TRBV3-1/TRBV3-2	TRBD1	TRBJ2-5	NA	TGTGCCAGCAGCCAAGATTGGGTAGACAGGGGAGGAGAGACCCAGTACTTC	CASSQDWVDRGGETQYF
TRBV2	TRBD2	TRBJ2-1	NA	TGTGCCAGCAGTGGACTAGCGGGGGACAATGAGCAGTTCTTC	CASSGLAGDNEQFF
TRBV5-1	NA	TRBJ2-3	NA	TGCGCCAGCAGCCAGGACAGTCCGACAGATACGCAGTATTTT	CASSQDSPTDTQYF
TRBV7-9	TRBD1	TRBJ2-1	NA	TGTGCCAGCACCCGCGGACAGGGGGGGTACAATGAGCAGTTCTTC	CASTRGQGGYNEQFF
TRBV9	TRBD1	TRBJ1-3	NA	TGTGCCAGCAGCGTGACAGGGGTATTTGGAAACACCATATATTTT	CASSVTGVFGNTIYF
TRBV5-6	TRBD1	TRBJ1-6	NA	TGTGCCAGCAGCTGGGGACAGAATTCACCCCTCCACTTT	CASSWGQNSPLHF
TRBV11-2	NA	TRBJ2-1	NA	TGTGCCAGCGAACATCTTGCTGGGGAGCAGAACAATGAGCAGTTCTTC	CASEHLAGEQNNEQFF
TRBV7-9	NA	TRBJ2-3	NA	TGTGCCAGCGGTAGCGCTAGCACAGATACGCAGTATTTT	CASGSASTDTQYF
TRBV27	TRBD2	TRBJ2-3	few	TGTGCCAGCAGTTTAGATGGACTAGCCCCAGATACGCAGTATTTT	CASSLDGLAPDTQYF
TRBV5-1	NA	TRBJ2-5	few	TGCGCCAGCAGCACCCAGGTGGGTGACCAAGAGACCCAGTACTTC	CASSTQVGDQETQYF
TRBV6-5	TRBD1	TRBJ2-3	many	TGTGCCAGCAGTTACGTAGGGGGCGTCGGGGATACGCAGTATTTT	CASSYVGGVGDTQYF
TRBV7-9	TRBD1	TRBJ1-1	NA	TGTGCCAGCAGCGCAAGGACAGGGAACACTGAAGCTTTCTTT	CASSARTGNTEAFF
TRBV5-1	NA	TRBJ2-5	NA	TGCGCCAGCAGCTTGGGTGCGGTTGTGTCGGAGACCCAGTACTTC	CASSLGAVVSETQYF
TRBV6-5	TRBD1	TRBJ2-7	NA	TGTGCCAGCAGTCCTCCGGGACAGCAATACGAGCAGTACTTC	CASSPPGQQYEQYF
TRBV20-1	NA	TRBJ1-2	many	TGCAGTGCTCAAAATAACTATGGCTACACCTTC	CSAQNNYGYTF
TRBV19	TRBD1	TRBJ1-2	NA	TGTGCCAGTAGTCTACCGGGACAGAGAGAAAACTATGGCTACACCTTC	CASSLPGQRENYGYTF
TRBV28	TRBD1	TRBJ1-2	NA	TGTGCCAGCAGATTGGACAGGGGGCATAGCTACACCTTC	CASRLDRGHSYTF
TRBV7-6	TRBD2	TRBJ2-3	once	TGTGCCAGCAGCTCTAGCGGGGGGTATAGCACAGATACGCAGTATTTT	CASSSSGGYSTDTQYF
TRBV12-5	NA	TRBJ1-4	once	TGTGCTAGTGGTTTTGGTGGGCCTAATGAAAAACTGTTTTTT	CASGFGGPNEKLFF
TRBV5-5	TRBD1	TRBJ1-2	NA	TGTGCCAGCGGATCATCAGGGGGTGGCTATGGCTACACCTTC	CASGSSGGGYGYTF
TRBV19	TRBD1	TRBJ1-1	NA	TGTGCCAGTTCCACAGGGGGCGTAGGCACTGAAGCTTTCTTT	CASSTGGVGTEAFF
TRBV30	TRBD1	TRBJ1-5	NA	TGTGCCTGGCAGGGGGAGTTGGATCAGCCCCAGCATTTT	CAWQGELDQPQHF
TRBV30	TRBD1	TRBJ2-1	NA	TGTGCCTGGTCCGGGGGACAGGGGGCCCCACAGTTCTTC	CAWSGGQGAPQFF
TRBV7-3	NA	TRBJ2-6	NA	TGTGCCAGCAGCTTAAGTTTCGGGGCTGGGGCCAACGTCCTGACTTTC	CASSLSFGAGANVLTF
TRBV9	TRBD2	TRBJ2-5	NA	TGTGCCAGCAGCGCCGTGGGTTCTACTAGCGCGGAGACCCAGTACTTC	CASSAVGSTSAETQYF